This T cell receptor (beta chain) was obtained from a study of early T cells in non-severe SARS-CoV-2 infection. Looking at the study overall: It was bulk RNA from unsorted whole blood that was sequenced, and the chains were unpaired.

This clonotype was recorded a few times. Its antigen is not identified. Attached unique molecular identifiers marked individual cDNA molecules. MiXCR was run by TCRdb on the 5' RACE reads, yielding one entry per CDR3 protein. The data show roughly 63,000 distinct CDR3 sequences, with 10% to 15% seen just once and 4% to 5% held by the top ten. The study's findings and limits: CD4 and private specificities were missed by VDJdb matching, which favored anti-spike CD8 responses.

The CDR3 sequence is 13 residues long. Between the trimmed V and J ends, which lost 3 bases and 3 bases, there was a span of 9 bases. CDR1 is SNHLY, CDR2 FYNNEI, per germline. The J gene is TRBJ2-7, the V gene TRBV2; D may be TRBD1 (6 bases). This receptor was taken from an adult who was a healthcare worker with PCR-confirmed SARS-CoV-2 infection or an uninfected control (not recorded which). Material for sequencing was whole blood. The CDR3 spells CASSDWDNYEQYF. The DNA of the CDR3 is TGTGCCAGCAGTGATTGGGACAACTACGAGCAGTACTTC.